This record looks at one TCR beta chain sequence and its context. These data come from a study of T cell changes during pregnancy in multiple sclerosis. Germline assignment: CDR1 LNHDA and CDR2 SQIVND (reference sequence). CDR3 length equals 17 residues. The ends were cut back, 5 bases at V and 1 base at J, with 21 bases in the middle. Produced via immunoSEQ multiplex PCR; TCRdb's table is partial and in-frame only. The table shows tens of thousands of clones, with roughly 89% occurring only once. This sequence originates from a female donor in good health, enrolled as a control in a pregnancy study. Sequenced material: peripheral blood, taken after pregnancy. The V call is TRBV19, the J call TRBJ2-7; a weak D match, TRBD1 (6 bases). CDR3 nucleotides: TGTGCCAGTAGTTGGGGCCACCAGGACAGACAATCCTACGAGCAGTACTTC. It translates to CASSWGHQDRQSYEQYF.